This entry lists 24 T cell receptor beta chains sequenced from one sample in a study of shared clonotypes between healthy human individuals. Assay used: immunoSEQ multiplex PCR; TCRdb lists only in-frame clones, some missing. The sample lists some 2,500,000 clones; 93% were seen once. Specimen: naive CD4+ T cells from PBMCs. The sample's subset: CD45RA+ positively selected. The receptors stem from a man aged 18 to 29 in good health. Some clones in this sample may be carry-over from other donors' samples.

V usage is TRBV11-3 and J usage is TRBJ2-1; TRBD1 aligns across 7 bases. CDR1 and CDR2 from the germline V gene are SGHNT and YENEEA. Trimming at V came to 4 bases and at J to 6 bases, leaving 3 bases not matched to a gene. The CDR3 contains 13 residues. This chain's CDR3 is CASSSDRRNEQFF. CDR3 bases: TGTGCCAGCAGCTCGGACAGGCGCAATGAGCAGTTCTTC.

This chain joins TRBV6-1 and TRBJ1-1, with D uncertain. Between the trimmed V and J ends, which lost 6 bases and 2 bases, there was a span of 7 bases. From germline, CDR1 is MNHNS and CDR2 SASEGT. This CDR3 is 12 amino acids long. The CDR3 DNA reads TGTGCCAGCAGGCACCCTAACACTGAAGCTTTCTTT. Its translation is CASRHPNTEAFF.

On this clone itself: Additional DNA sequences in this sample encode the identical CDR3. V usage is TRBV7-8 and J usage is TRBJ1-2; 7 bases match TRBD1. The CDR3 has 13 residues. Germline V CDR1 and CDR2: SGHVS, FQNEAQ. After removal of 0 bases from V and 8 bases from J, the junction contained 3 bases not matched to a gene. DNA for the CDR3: TGTGCCAGCAGCTTAGCCCCAGGGGGGGGCTACACCTTC. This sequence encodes CASSLAPGGGYTF.

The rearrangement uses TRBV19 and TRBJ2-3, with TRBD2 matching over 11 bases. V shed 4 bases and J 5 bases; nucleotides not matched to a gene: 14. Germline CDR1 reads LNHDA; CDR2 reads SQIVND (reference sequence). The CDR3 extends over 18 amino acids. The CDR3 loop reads CASSTRFLAGGGLDTQYF. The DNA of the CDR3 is TGTGCCAGTAGTACGAGATTCCTAGCGGGAGGCGGTTTAGATACGCAGTATTTT.

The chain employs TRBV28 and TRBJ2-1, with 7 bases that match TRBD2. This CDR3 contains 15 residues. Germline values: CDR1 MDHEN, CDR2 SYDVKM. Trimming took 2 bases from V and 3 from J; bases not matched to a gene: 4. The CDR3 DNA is TGTGCCAGCAGTTTAAGGTCGGGAGGCTACAATGAGCAGTTCTTC. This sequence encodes CASSLRSGGYNEQFF.

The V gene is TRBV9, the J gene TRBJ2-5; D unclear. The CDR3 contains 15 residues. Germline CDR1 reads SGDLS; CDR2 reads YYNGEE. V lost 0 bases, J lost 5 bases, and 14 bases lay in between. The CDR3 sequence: CASSVDRLGDETQYF. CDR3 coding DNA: TGTGCCAGCAGCGTAGATCGGCTAGGAGACGAGACCCAGTACTTC.

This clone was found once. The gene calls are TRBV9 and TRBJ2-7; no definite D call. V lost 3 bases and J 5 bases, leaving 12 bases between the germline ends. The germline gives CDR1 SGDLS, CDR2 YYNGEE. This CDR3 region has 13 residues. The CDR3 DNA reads TGTGCCAGCAGCGCCCACTCAACAAACGAGCAGTACTTC. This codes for CASSAHSTNEQYF. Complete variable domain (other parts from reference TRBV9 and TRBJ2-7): DSGVTQTPKHLITATGQRVTLRCSPRSGDLSVYWYQQSLDQGLQFLIQYYNGEERAKGNILERFSAQQFPDLHSELNLSSLELGDSALYFCASSAHSTNEQYFGPGTRLTVT.

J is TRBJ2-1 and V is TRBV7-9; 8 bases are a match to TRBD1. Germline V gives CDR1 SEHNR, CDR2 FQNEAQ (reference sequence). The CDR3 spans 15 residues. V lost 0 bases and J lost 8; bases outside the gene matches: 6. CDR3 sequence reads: CASSLAPTTGDEQFF. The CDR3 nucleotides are TGTGCCAGCAGCTTAGCGCCAACGACAGGGGATGAGCAGTTCTTC.

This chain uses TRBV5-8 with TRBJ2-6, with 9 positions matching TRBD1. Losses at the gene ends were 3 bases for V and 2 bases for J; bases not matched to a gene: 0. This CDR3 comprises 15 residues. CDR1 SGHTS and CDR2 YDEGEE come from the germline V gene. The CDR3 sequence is CASSWTGAGANVLTF. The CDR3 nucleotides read TGTGCCAGCAGCTGGACAGGGGCTGGGGCCAACGTCCTGACTTTC.

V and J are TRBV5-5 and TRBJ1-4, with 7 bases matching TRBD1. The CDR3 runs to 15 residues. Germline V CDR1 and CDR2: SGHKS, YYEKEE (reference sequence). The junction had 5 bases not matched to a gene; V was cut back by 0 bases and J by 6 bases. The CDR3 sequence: CASSLVGGGYEKLFF. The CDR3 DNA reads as TGTGCCAGCAGCTTGGTAGGGGGCGGGTATGAAAAACTGTTTTTT.

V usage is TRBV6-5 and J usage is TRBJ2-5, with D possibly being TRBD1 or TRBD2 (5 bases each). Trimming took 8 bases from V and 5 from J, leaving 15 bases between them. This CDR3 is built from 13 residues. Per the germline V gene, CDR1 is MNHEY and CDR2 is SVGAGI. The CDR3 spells CASAYGAGETQYF. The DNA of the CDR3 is TGTGCCAGCGCCTACGGGGCTGGGGAGACCCAGTACTTC.

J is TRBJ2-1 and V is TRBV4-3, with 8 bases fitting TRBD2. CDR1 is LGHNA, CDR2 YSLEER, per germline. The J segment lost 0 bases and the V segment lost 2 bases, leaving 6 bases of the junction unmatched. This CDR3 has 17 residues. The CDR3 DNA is TGCGCCAGCAGCCAAACGATCAGCGGGAGCTCCTACAATGAGCAGTTCTTC. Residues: CASSQTISGSSYNEQFF.

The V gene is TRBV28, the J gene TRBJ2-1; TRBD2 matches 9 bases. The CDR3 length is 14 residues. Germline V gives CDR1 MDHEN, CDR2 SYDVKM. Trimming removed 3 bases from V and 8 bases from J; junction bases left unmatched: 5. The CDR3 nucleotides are TGTGCCAGCAGTTTTTCTAGCGGGATCTATGAGCAGTTCTTC. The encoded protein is CASSFSSGIYEQFF.

DNA for the CDR3: TGCAGCGTTGGGGGATACACCGGGGAGCTGTTTTTT. It encodes CSVGGYTGELFF. The V and J genes are TRBV29-1 and TRBJ2-2; D not resolved. CDR3 length: 12 amino acids. Per the germline V gene, CDR1 is SQVTM and CDR2 is ANQGSEA. V was shortened by 4 bases and J by 3 bases, with 6 bases between the two germline ends.

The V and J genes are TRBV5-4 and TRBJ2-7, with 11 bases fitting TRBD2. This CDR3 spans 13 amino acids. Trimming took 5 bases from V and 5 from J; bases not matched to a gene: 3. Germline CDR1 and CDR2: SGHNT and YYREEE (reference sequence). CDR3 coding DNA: TGTGCCAGCAGATTAGCGGGAGGGGACGAGCAGTACTTC. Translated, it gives CASRLAGGDEQYF.

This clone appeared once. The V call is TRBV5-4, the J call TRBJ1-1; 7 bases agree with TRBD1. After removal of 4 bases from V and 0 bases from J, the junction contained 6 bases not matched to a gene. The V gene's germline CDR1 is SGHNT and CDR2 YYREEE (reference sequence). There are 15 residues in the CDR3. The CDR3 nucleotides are TGTGCCAGCAGCGTAGGGACAGCCCTGAACACTGAAGCTTTCTTT. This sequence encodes CASSVGTALNTEAFF.

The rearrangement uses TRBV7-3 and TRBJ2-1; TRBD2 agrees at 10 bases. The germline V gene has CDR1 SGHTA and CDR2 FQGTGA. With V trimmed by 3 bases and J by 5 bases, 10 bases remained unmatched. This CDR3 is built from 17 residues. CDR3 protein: CASSLGRSGGVNNEQFF. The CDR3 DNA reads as TGTGCCAGCAGCTTGGGACGGAGCGGGGGGGTTAACAATGAGCAGTTCTTC.

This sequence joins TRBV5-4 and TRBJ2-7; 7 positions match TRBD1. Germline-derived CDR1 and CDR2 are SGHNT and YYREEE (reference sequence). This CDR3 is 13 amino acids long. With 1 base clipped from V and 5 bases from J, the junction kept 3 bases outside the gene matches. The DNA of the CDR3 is TGTGCCAGCAGCTTGAACAGGGGTAACGAGCAGTACTTC. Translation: CASSLNRGNEQYF. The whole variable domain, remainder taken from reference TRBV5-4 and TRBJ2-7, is ETGVTQSPTHLIKTRGQQVTLRCSSQSGHNTVSWYQQALGQGPQFIFQYYREEENGRGNFPPRFSGLQFPNYSSELNVNALELDDSALYLCASSLNRGNEQYFGPGTRLTVT.

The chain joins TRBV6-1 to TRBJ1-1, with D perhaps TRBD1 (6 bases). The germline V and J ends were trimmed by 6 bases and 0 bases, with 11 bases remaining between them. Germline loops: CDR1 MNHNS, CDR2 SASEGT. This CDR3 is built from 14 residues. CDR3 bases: TGTGCCAGCAGCTTCAGGGGAATGAACACTGAAGCTTTCTTT. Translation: CASSFRGMNTEAFF.

The CDR3 coding sequence is TGTGCCAGCAGTTTCTTGGAGAAGCCGTACTTC. Protein: CASSFLEKPYF. V usage is TRBV28 and J usage is TRBJ2-7; no clear D gene. V lost 3 bases and J 12 bases, leaving 12 bases between the germline ends. CDR1 and CDR2 from the germline V gene are MDHEN and SYDVKM. This CDR3 is built from 11 residues.

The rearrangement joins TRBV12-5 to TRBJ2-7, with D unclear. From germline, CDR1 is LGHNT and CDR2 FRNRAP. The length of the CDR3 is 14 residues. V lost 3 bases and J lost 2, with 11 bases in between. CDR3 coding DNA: TGTGCTAGTGGTTTTCTTCAGGTTGCCTACGAGCAGTACTTC. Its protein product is CASGFLQVAYEQYF.

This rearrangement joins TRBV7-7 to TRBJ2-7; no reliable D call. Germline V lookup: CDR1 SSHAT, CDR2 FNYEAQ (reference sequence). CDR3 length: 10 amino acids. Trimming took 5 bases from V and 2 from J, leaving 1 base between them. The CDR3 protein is CASSTYEQYF. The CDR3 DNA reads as TGTGCCAGCAGCACCTACGAGCAGTACTTC.

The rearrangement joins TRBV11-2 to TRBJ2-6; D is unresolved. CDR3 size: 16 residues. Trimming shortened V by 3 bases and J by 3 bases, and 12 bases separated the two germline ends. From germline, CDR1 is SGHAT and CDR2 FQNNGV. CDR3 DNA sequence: TGTGCCAGCAGCTTGGAACCCATGGGTGGGGCCAACGTCCTGACTTTC. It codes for CASSLEPMGGANVLTF. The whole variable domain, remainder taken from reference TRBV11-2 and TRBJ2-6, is EAGVAQSPRYKIIEKRQSVAFWCNPISGHATLYWYQQILGQGPKLLIQFQNNGVVDDSQLPKDRFSAERLKGVDSTLKIQPAKLEDSAVYLCASSLEPMGGANVLTFGAGSRLTVL.

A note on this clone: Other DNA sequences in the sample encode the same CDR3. The CDR3 is CASSLQRGQETQYF. CDR3 sequence (DNA): TGCGCCAGCAGCTTGCAAAGGGGGCAAGAGACCCAGTACTTC. This rearrangement joins TRBV5-1 to TRBJ2-5, with D possibly matching TRBD1 (6 bases). The germline V gene has CDR1 SGHRS and CDR2 YFSETQ. Trimming shortened V by 1 base and J by 2 bases, and 9 bases separated the two germline ends. CDR3 length: 14 amino acids. The complete variable domain, with remaining parts taken from reference TRBV5-1 and TRBJ2-5, reads KAGVTQTPRYLIKTRGQQVTLSCSPISGHRSVSWYQQTPGQGLQFLFEYFSETQRNKGNFPGRFSGRQFSNSRSEMNVSTLELGDSALYLCASSLQRGQETQYFGPGTRLLVL.